This TCR beta chain appears in the sequencing data of a study of glioma-infiltrating T cells. About this clonotype itself: Its specificity is unknown. Since a much larger clone is just one base distant, this may be a read error.

Using RNA template, CDR3s of TCR alpha and beta were amplified with iRepertoire arm-PCR. Tissue mRNA or PBMC total RNA, roughly 90-450 ng, went into one-step reverse transcription and amplification. TCRdb re-analysed the multiplex PCR reads in MiXCR, keeping a single row per CDR3 protein. The sample comprises about 89,000 distinct CDR3 sequences, around 23% of which are singletons, and approximately 6.7% rests with the top ten. General observations from the study: Above-expected tissue-blood divergence occurred in all gliomas, most in low-grade ones. CDR3 overlap between tissue and blood was very small.

The sequencing input was glioma tissue, nonneoplastic brain tissue, or PBMCs (not recorded which). This TCR was sampled from a human donor with low-grade glioma or glioblastoma, undergoing nonglioma brain surgery, or in good health (not recorded which).

As DNA, the CDR3 is TGTGCCAGCAGACTTACTATTACAGATACGCAGTATTTT. Translated, it gives CASRLTITDTQYF. The gene calls are TRBV6-5 and TRBJ2-3; no clear D. The CDR3 has 13 amino acids. The germline CDR1 and CDR2 sequences are MNHEY and SVGAGI. The V end was cut by 6 bases, the J end by 3 bases, with 10 bases between.